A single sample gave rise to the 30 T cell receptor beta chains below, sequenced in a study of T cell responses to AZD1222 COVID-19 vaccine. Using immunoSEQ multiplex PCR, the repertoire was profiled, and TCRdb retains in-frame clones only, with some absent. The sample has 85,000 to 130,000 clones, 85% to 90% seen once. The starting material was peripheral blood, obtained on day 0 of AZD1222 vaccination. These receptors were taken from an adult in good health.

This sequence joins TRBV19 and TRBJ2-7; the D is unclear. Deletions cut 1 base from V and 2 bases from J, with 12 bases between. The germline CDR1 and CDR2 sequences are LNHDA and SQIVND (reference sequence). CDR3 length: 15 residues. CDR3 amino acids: CASSIGYGHPYEQYF. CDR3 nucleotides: TGTGCCAGTAGTATAGGGTATGGGCATCCCTACGAGCAGTACTTC.

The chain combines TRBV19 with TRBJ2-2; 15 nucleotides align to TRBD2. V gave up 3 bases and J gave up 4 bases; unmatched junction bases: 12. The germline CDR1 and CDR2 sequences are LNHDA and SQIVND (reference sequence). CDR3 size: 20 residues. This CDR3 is CASSILPGLAGGVFTGELFF. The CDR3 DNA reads TGTGCCAGTAGTATCTTGCCGGGACTAGCGGGGGGAGTGTTCACCGGGGAGCTGTTTTTT.

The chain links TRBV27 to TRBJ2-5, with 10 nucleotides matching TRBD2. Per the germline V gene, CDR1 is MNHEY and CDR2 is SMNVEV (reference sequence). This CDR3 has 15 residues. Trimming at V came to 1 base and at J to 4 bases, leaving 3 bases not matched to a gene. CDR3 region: CASSLWLAGVETQYF. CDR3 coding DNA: TGTGCCAGCAGTTTATGGCTAGCGGGAGTAGAGACCCAGTACTTC.

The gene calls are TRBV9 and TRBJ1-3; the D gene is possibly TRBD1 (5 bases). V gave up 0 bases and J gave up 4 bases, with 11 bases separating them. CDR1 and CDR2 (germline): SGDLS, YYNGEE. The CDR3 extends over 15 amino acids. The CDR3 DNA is TGTGCCAGCAGCGTAGAGGGGTACGCGGGAAACACCATATATTTT. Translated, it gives CASSVEGYAGNTIYF.

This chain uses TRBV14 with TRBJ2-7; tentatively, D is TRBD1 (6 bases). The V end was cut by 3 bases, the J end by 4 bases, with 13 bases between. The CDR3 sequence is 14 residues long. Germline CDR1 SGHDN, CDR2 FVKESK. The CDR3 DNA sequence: TGTGCCAGCAGCCACGAGCTAGGGGGATACGAGCAGTACTTC. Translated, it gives CASSHELGGYEQYF.

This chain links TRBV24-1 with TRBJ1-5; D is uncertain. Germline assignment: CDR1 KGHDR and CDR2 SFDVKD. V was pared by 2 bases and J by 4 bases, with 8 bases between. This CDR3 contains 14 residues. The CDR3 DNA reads TGTGCCACCAGTGATTCGAGTAAAAATCAGCCCCAGCATTTT. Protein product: CATSDSSKNQPQHF.

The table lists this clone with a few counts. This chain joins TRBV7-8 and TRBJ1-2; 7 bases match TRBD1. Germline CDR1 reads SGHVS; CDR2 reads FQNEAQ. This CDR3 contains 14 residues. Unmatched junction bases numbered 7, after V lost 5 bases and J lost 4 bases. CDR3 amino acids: CASSVGRGVYGYTF. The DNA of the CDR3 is TGTGCCAGCAGCGTCGGCAGGGGGGTCTATGGCTACACCTTC.

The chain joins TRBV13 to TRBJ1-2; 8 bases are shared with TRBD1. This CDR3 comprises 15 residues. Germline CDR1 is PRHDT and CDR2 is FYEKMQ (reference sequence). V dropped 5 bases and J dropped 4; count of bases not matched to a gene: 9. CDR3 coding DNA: TGTGCCAGCAGCCCGACGGACAGGGCCAGCTATGGCTACACCTTC. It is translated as CASSPTDRASYGYTF.

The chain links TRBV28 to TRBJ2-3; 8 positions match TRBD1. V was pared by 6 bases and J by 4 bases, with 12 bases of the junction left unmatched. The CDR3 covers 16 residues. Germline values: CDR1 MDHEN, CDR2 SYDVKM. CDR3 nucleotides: TGTGCCAGCAGCCCGCCACAGGGGGTGGTAGCAGATACGCAGTATTTT. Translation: CASSPPQGVVADTQYF.

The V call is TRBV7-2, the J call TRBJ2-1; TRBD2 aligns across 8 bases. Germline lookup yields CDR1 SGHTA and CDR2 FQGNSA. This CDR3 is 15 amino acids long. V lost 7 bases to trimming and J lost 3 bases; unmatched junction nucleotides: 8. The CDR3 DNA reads TGTGCCAGCACCCTTTTCGGGGGGGTCTACAATGAGCAGTTCTTC. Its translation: CASTLFGGVYNEQFF.

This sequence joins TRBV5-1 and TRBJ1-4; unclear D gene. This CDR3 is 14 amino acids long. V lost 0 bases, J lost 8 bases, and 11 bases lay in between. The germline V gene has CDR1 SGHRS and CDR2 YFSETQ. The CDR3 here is CASSLGPRPEKLFF. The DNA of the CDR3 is TGCGCCAGCAGCTTGGGCCCCAGGCCCGAAAAACTGTTTTTT.

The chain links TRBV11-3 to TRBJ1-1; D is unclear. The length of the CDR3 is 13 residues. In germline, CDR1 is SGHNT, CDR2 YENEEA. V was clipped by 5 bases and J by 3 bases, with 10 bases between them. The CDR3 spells CASSTGLDTEAFF. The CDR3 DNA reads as TGTGCCAGCAGCACCGGCCTGGACACTGAAGCTTTCTTT.

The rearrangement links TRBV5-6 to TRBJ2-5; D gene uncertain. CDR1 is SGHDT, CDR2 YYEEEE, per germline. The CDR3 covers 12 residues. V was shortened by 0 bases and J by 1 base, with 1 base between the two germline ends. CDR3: CASSLAQETQYF. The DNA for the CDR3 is TGTGCCAGCAGCTTGGCCCAAGAGACCCAGTACTTC. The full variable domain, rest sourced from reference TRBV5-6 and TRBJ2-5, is DAGVTQSPTHLIKTRGQQVTLRCSPKSGHDTVSWYQQALGQGPQFIFQYYEEEERQRGNFPDRFSGHQFPNYSSELNVNALLLGDSALYLCASSLAQETQYFGPGTRLLVL.

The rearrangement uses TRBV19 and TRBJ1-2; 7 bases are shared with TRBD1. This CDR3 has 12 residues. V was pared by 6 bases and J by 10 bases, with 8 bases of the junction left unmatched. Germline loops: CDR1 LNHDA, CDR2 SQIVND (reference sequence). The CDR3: CASSQGVEDYTF. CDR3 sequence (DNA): TGTGCCAGTAGCCAGGGGGTTGAGGACTACACCTTC.

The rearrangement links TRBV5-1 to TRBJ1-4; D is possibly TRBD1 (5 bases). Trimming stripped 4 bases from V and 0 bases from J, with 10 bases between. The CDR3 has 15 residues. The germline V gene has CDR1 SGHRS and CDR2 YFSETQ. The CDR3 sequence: CASSRQTATNEKLFF. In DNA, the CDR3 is TGCGCCAGCAGCCGACAGACTGCAACTAATGAAAAACTGTTTTTT.

CDR3 in amino acids: CASSGRDRGTYEQYF. CDR3 DNA: TGTGCCAGTAGTGGGCGGGACAGGGGAACTTACGAGCAGTACTTC. The chain employs TRBV19 and TRBJ2-7; 10 bases fit TRBD1. Germline V gene lookup returns CDR1 LNHDA and CDR2 SQIVND (reference sequence). The CDR3 runs 15 residues. The V segment lost 5 bases and the J segment 4 bases; nucleotides outside the gene matches: 8. Based on the CDR3 plus reference TRBV19 and TRBJ2-7, the full variable domain is DGGITQSPKYLFRKEGQNVTLSCEQNLNHDAMYWYRQDPGQGLRLIYYSQIVNDFQKGDIAEGYSVSREKKESFPLTVTSAQKNPTAFYLCASSGRDRGTYEQYFGPGTRLTVT.

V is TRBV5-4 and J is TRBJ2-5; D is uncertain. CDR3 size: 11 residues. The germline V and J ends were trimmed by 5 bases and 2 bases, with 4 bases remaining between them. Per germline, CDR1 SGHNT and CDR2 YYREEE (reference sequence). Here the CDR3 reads CASSQQETQYF. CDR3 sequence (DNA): TGTGCCAGCAGTCAACAAGAGACCCAGTACTTC.

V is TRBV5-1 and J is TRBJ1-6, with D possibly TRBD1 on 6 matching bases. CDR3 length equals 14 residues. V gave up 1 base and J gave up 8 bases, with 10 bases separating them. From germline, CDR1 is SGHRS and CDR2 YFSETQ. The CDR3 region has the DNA TGCGCCAGCAGCTTGAGCAGGGGTGATTCACCCCTCCACTTT. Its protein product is CASSLSRGDSPLHF.

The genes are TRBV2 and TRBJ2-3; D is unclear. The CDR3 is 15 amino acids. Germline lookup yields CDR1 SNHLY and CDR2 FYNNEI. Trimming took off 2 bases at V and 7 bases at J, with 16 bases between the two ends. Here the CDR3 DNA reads TGTGCCAGCAGTGAATCTGTTAGTCCGGCGCATACGCAGTATTTT. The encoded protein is CASSESVSPAHTQYF.

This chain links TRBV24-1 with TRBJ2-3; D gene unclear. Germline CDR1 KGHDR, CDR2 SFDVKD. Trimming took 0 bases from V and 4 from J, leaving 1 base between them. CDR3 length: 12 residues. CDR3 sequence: CATSDLADTQYF. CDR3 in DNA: TGTGCCACCAGTGATTTGGCAGATACGCAGTATTTT.

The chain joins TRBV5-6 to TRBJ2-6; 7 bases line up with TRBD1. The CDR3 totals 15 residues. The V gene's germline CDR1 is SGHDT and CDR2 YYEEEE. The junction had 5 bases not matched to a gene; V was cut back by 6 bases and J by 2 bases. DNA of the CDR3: TGTGCCAGCAAACGACAGGGTGCTGGGGCCAACGTCCTGACTTTC. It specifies CASKRQGAGANVLTF.

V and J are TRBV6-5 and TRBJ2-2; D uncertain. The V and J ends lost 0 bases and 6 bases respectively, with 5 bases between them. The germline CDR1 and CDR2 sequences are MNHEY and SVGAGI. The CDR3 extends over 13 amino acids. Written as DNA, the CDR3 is TGTGCCAGCAGTTACTCGTCAGCCGGGGAGCTGTTTTTT. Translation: CASSYSSAGELFF.

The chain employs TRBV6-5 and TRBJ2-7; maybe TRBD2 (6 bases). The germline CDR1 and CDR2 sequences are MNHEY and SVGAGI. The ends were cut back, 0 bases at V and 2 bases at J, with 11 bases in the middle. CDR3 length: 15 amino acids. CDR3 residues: CASSYSEGGAYEQYF. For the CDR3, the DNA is TGTGCCAGCAGTTACTCGGAGGGCGGGGCCTACGAGCAGTACTTC.

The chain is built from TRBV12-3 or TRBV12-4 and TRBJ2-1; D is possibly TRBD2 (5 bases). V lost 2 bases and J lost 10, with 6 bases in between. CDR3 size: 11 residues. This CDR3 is CASSLWEEQFF. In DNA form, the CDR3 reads TGTGCCAGCAGTTTATGGGAGGAGCAGTTCTTC.

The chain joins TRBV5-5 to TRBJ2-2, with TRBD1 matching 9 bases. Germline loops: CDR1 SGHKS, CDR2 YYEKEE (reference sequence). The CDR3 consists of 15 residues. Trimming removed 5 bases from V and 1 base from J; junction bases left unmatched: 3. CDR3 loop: CASRSTGGNTGELFF. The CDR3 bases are TGTGCCAGCAGATCGACAGGGGGGAACACCGGGGAGCTGTTTTTT.

Here the CDR3 reads CASSLSWGNTEAFF. DNA for the CDR3: TGTGCCAGCAGTTTATCGTGGGGGAACACTGAAGCTTTCTTT. The V gene is TRBV27, the J gene TRBJ1-1; D call uncertain. Trimming removed 0 bases at V and 1 base at J, with 6 bases between. Per the germline V gene, CDR1 is MNHEY and CDR2 is SMNVEV (reference sequence). The CDR3 totals 14 residues.

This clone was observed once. The CDR3 bases are TGCGCCAGCAGCTTGCCCAAGGGCGGCCTGGGGGACGAGCAGTACTTC. Translated, it gives CASSLPKGGLGDEQYF. The chain carries TRBV5-1 and TRBJ2-7; D may correspond to TRBD1 or TRBD2 (5 bases each). This CDR3 has 16 amino acids. Germline-derived CDR1 and CDR2 are SGHRS and YFSETQ. The V end was cut by 1 base, the J end by 5 bases, with 19 bases between.

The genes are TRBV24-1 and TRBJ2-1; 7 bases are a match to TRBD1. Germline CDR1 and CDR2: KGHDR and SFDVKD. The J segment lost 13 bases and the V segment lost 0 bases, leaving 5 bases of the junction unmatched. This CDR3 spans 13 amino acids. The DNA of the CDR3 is TGTGCCACCAGTGATTTGACCGGGGACAGACAGTTCTTC. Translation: CATSDLTGDRQFF.

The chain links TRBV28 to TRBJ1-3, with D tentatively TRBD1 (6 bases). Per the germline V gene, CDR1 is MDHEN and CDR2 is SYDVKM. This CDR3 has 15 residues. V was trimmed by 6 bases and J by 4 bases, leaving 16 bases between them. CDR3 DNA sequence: TGTGCCAGCAGAACCTCAGGGGAGGGAGGAAACACCATATATTTT. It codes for CASRTSGEGGNTIYF.

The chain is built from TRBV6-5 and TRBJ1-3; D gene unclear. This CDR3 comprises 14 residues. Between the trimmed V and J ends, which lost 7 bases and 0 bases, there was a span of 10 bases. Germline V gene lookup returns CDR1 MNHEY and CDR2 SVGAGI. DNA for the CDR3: TGTGCCAGCAATTCCGCCTTCTCTGGAAACACCATATATTTT. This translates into CASNSAFSGNTIYF.